This T cell receptor beta chain originates from a study of cytomegalovirus exposure and HLA in healthy donors. Broader study findings: Researchers counted around 160 TCR beta chains as cytomegalovirus-associated.

The data were produced by immunoSEQ multiplex PCR, yet TCRdb's version contains in-frame clones alone and is incomplete. This sample has approximately 54,000 clones, with approximately 90% found just once. Notes on this clone: Antigen specificity is unknown.

The CDR3 runs to 17 residues. V lost 1 base, J lost 6 bases, and 21 bases lay in between. Germline CDR1 KGHSH, CDR2 LQKENI. The chain is built from TRBV18 and TRBJ2-5, with D tentatively TRBD1 (6 bases). Sequencing was carried out using PBMCs. This receptor was identified in a woman in her late teens or twenties in good health and CMV-seropositive. CDR3 in amino acids: CASSPRVRQEHVQTQYF. DNA of the CDR3: TGTGCCAGCTCACCACGCGTCCGACAGGAGCATGTGCAGACCCAGTACTTC.